This TCR beta chain was obtained from a study of blood T cell repertoires in COVID-19. As for the study in general: Cohort 3 donors were reported recovered after two negative PCRs, clearance, or symptom resolution. PBMCs, B-cell-depleted T cells, or T cells were the source of the cDNA or gDNA that made up the material.

Profiling relied on immunoSEQ multiplex PCR, and the TCRdb table lists in-frame clones only, not all of them. The sample lists hundreds of thousands of clones, around 89% occurring once. V was trimmed by 6 bases and J by 3 bases, leaving 18 bases between them. Per germline, CDR1 MDHEN and CDR2 SYDVKM. The CDR3 spans 15 residues. The sequence derives from a woman in her sixties or seventies in a cohort exposed to, infected with or recovered from COVID-19 (not recorded which). The genes are TRBV28 and TRBJ2-7; possible D gene TRBD1, 6 bases. Sequenced input: PBMCs or T cells enriched from blood (not recorded which). CDR3 sequence (DNA): TGTGCCAGCAGCCAGGACAGTCTCGGGTACTACGAGCAGTACTTC. Protein: CASSQDSLGYYEQYF.